The 28 T cell receptor beta chains reported below all come from one sample, sequenced in a study of T cells in Graves' hyperthyroidism and ophthalmopathy. RNA transcripts yielded amplified TCR beta CDR3 regions. RT-PCR in the first round (using the HTBI primer set) targeted the TCR CDR3. Via MiXCR, TCRdb re-called the multiplex PCR reads, giving one row per CDR3 protein. This repertoire shows roughly 740,000 distinct CDR3 sequences, roughly 15% found once; its top ten account for approximately 8.4%. The sequencing input was blood. These receptors all come from a man younger than 35 with Graves' hyperthyroidism.

In this sample, this clonotype turned up a few times. The rearrangement uses TRBV6-2 or TRBV6-3 and TRBJ2-2; no clear D gene. V dropped 10 bases and J dropped 5 bases, with 14 bases sitting between them. Germline-derived CDR1 and CDR2 are MNHEY and SVGEGT. The CDR3 has 13 amino acids. The CDR3 coding sequence is TGTGCCACGACGCGCCTGGGGACCGGGGAGCTGTTTTTT. It codes for CATTRLGTGELFF.

The chain recombines TRBV30 with TRBJ1-5; 9 positions agree with TRBD1. This CDR3 is built from 13 residues. Germline V gives CDR1 GTSNPN, CDR2 SVGIG (reference sequence). V trimming: 3 bases; J trimming: 8 bases; junction bases outside the gene matches: 5. The CDR3 nucleotides read TGTGCCTGGAGGAGGACAGGGGATGAGCCCCAGCATTTT. Its protein is CAWRRTGDEPQHF.

A word on this clonotype: A much larger clone lies one base from this, so it may be a read error. The chain carries TRBV28 and TRBJ2-1, with 7 bases aligning to TRBD1. There are 15 residues in the CDR3. Germline V gene data show CDR1 as MDHEN and CDR2 as SYDVKM. CDR3 in amino acids: CACRPDRSPFNEQFF. As DNA, the CDR3 is TGTGCCTGCAGACCGGACAGGAGTCCATTCAATGAGCAGTTCTTC.

This clonotype occurred many times. V is TRBV5-1 and J is TRBJ1-1, with unresolved D. Trimming removed 0 bases from V and 0 bases from J, with 12 bases in between. Germline values: CDR1 SGHRS, CDR2 YFSETQ. CDR3 size: 16 residues. The CDR3 DNA follows: TGCGCCAGCAGCTTGGAGCCCTTATTAGTGAACACTGAAGCTTTCTTT. Its translation is CASSLEPLLVNTEAFF.

This clonotype has at least ten counts. The CDR3 bases are TGTGCCAGCAGCCCGAGGGGGGCAGGAGAGACCCAGTACTTC. Translated: CASSPRGAGETQYF. The chain recombines TRBV12-3 or TRBV12-4 with TRBJ2-5; D could derive from TRBD1 or TRBD2 (6 bases each). Trimming cost V 6 bases and J 4 bases, with 15 bases left between them. The CDR3 spans 14 residues.

This clonotype was detected many times. The chain is built from TRBV12-3 or TRBV12-4 and TRBJ2-5, with D possibly matching TRBD2 (6 bases). Trimming cost V 4 bases and J 9 bases, with 12 bases left between them. CDR3 size: 12 residues. Here the CDR3 DNA reads TGTGCCAGCAGTTCGGCCGGGGAGGCCCAGTACTTC. As protein: CASSSAGEAQYF.

This chain joins TRBV29-1 and TRBJ1-2, with 9 positions matching TRBD1. The V gene end was trimmed by 6 bases and the J gene end by 3 bases; junction bases not matched to a gene: 5. The germline V gene has CDR1 SQVTM and CDR2 ANQGSEA. The CDR3 totals 13 residues. CDR3 residues: CSVLRQGDYGYTF. Here the CDR3 DNA reads TGCAGCGTGCTACGACAGGGGGACTATGGCTACACCTTC.

This clonotype was counted ten times or more. This rearrangement joins TRBV12-3 or TRBV12-4 to TRBJ2-5, with D perhaps matching TRBD2 (5 bases). This CDR3 region has 16 residues. Trimming removed 7 bases from V and 4 bases from J, with 22 bases in between. This CDR3 reads CASNQRGTRLGETQYF. The DNA of the CDR3 is TGTGCCAGCAATCAACGTGGTACTAGATTGGGAGAGACCCAGTACTTC.

This clonotype was seen a handful of times. The chain is built from TRBV15 and TRBJ1-1, with D hard to call. The CDR3 is made up of 13 amino acids. Germline lookup yields CDR1 LNHNV and CDR2 YYDKDF (reference sequence). Trimming shortened V by 6 bases and J by 1 base, and 9 bases separated the two germline ends. The CDR3 DNA follows: TGTGCCACCAGGGGGTGGGGGAACACTGAAGCTTTCTTT. Protein: CATRGWGNTEAFF.

This clonotype was seen ten or more times. The chain links TRBV12-3 or TRBV12-4 to TRBJ2-7, with 9 bases aligning to TRBD1. The CDR3 consists of 14 residues. V trimming: 5 bases; J trimming: 3 bases; junction bases outside the gene matches: 5. CDR3 nucleotides: TGTGCCAGCAGTCCCGGGACAGGGCGCTACGAGCAGTACTTC. Its protein is CASSPGTGRYEQYF.

The rearrangement links TRBV28 to TRBJ1-6, with TRBD1 as a possible D gene (5 bases). The CDR3 spans 15 residues. In germline, CDR1 is MDHEN, CDR2 SYDVKM. Trimming took off 3 bases at V and 3 bases at J, with 9 bases between the two ends. The CDR3 sequence is CASSFLTGYNSPLHF. For the CDR3, the DNA is TGTGCCAGCAGTTTTTTAACAGGCTATAATTCACCCCTCCACTTT.

This clonotype was seen many times. The chain employs TRBV11-1 and TRBJ2-1, with 10 bases that match TRBD2. Trimming cost V 5 bases and J 9 bases; bases outside gene matches: 7. This CDR3 spans 14 amino acids. Germline V gives CDR1 SGHAT, CDR2 FQDESV (reference sequence). CDR3 sequence (DNA): TGTGCCAGCAGCCGAAGCGGGAGGGCAGGTGAGCAGTTCTTC. Translation gives CASSRSGRAGEQFF.

This clonotype has at least ten counts. The rearrangement links TRBV6-1 to TRBJ1-2; D might be TRBD1 (5 bases). In germline, CDR1 is MNHNS, CDR2 SASEGT. Trimming took off 8 bases at V and 4 bases at J, with 5 bases between the two ends. The CDR3 covers 10 residues. Here the CDR3 DNA reads TGTGCCAGCGGGACCTATGGCTACACCTTC. It is translated as CASGTYGYTF.

The chain carries TRBV15 and TRBJ2-1; TRBD2 matches 10 bases. The germline V gene has CDR1 LNHNV and CDR2 YYDKDF (reference sequence). J was trimmed by 7 bases and V by 8 bases; bases with no gene match: 8. The CDR3 contains 14 residues. The DNA of the CDR3 is TGTGCCACCGACAAGCGGGAGGGATTGAATGAGCAGTTCTTC. This codes for CATDKREGLNEQFF.

This clonotype was picked up a small number of times. The chain employs TRBV29-1 and TRBJ2-3; 8 bases agree with TRBD1. The CDR3 length is 14 residues. V lost 3 bases, J lost 6 bases, and 8 bases stayed unmatched. From germline, CDR1 is SQVTM and CDR2 ANQGSEA. The CDR3 protein is CSVERQGARDTQYF. DNA for the CDR3: TGCAGCGTTGAGCGGCAGGGGGCCAGGGATACGCAGTATTTT.

This clonotype was observed at least ten times. The chain uses TRBV28 and TRBJ2-3, with a tentative D call TRBD2 (6 bases). Germline assignment: CDR1 MDHEN and CDR2 SYDVKM. This CDR3 has 15 residues. V was cut by 11 bases and J by 0 bases, with 18 bases left in between. This chain's CDR3 is CASIQVGLSTDTQYF. CDR3 bases: TGTGCCTCCATTCAAGTGGGACTCAGCACAGATACGCAGTATTTT.

The chain combines TRBV5-1 with TRBJ2-2; either TRBD1 or TRBD2 may supply D (5 bases each). The CDR3 runs to 17 residues. V was pared by 0 bases and J by 0 bases, with 12 bases between. Per the germline V gene, CDR1 is SGHRS and CDR2 is YFSETQ. The CDR3 loop is CASSLATRGPNTGELFF. The CDR3, as DNA: TGCGCCAGCAGCTTGGCTACGAGGGGTCCGAACACCGGGGAGCTGTTTTTT.

The chain's CDR3 is CASSRRGTENTGELFF. The CDR3, as DNA: TGTGCCAGCAGCCGCCGAGGGACTGAGAACACCGGGGAGCTGTTTTTT. V usage is TRBV27 and J usage is TRBJ2-2; tentatively, D is TRBD2 (6 bases). The germline gives CDR1 MNHEY, CDR2 SMNVEV (reference sequence). The CDR3 length is 16 residues. V was pared by 6 bases and J by 1 base, with 15 bases between.

The J gene is TRBJ2-7, the V gene TRBV10-2; 8 bases agree with TRBD1. Germline-derived CDR1 and CDR2 are WSHSY and SAAADI. This CDR3 comprises 12 residues. V shed 6 bases and J 6 bases; nucleotides not matched to a gene: 4. CDR3 protein: CASSPGGVEQYF. In DNA form, the CDR3 reads TGCGCCAGCAGCCCAGGGGGCGTCGAGCAGTACTTC.

This clonotype was seen only a few times. The chain has TRBV4-2 and TRBJ2-5; 7 positions match TRBD2. The J segment lost 5 bases and the V segment lost 1 base, leaving 7 bases of the junction unmatched. CDR1 and CDR2 (germline): LGHNA, YNFKEQ. The CDR3 covers 15 residues. CDR3 bases: TGTGCCAGCAGCCAAGTCTTGATAGCGGGTGAGACCCAGTACTTC. Translated, it gives CASSQVLIAGETQYF.

The chain uses TRBV11-2 and TRBJ1-4; a weak D match, TRBD1 (5 bases). Trimming cost V 3 bases and J 6 bases, with 14 bases left between them. CDR1 and CDR2 (germline): SGHAT, FQNNGV. The CDR3 covers 15 residues. The DNA of the CDR3 is TGTGCCAGCAGCTTTGGCCCCGGGGGTTATGAAAAACTGTTTTTT. Amino acids: CASSFGPGGYEKLFF.

Of note for this clonotype: At one end the junction does not follow the germline gene, possibly because of a read error. In DNA form, the CDR3 reads TGTGCCAGCAGCTTGGCGAGACAGGGTATCGGGGAGCTGTTTTTT. It specifies CASSLARQGIGELFF. This chain links TRBV5-1 with TRBJ2-2, with TRBD1 matching over 7 bases. Germline V lookup: CDR1 SGHRS, CDR2 YFSETQ. The CDR3 spans 15 residues.

This clonotype was detected ten times or more. The chain is built from TRBV7-2 and TRBJ2-5, with 10 bases identical to TRBD2. Germline V CDR1 and CDR2: SGHTA, FQGNSA. Unmatched junction bases numbered 4, after V lost 2 bases and J lost 4 bases. The CDR3 length is 15 residues. The CDR3 nucleotides are TGTGCCAGCAGCTTACAGAGCGGGAGGGGAGAGACCCAGTACTTC. Protein: CASSLQSGRGETQYF.

This clonotype was found many times. This sequence joins TRBV18 and TRBJ1-1; 8 nucleotides line up with TRBD1. The CDR3 length is 13 residues. Trimming cost V 3 bases and J 13 bases; bases outside gene matches: 10. Germline lookup yields CDR1 KGHSH and CDR2 LQKENI. CDR3 DNA: TGTGCCAGCTCACCCCTCCCGACAGGGGTTAATTTCTTT. Encoded protein: CASSPLPTGVNFF.

This clonotype was picked up many times. This chain joins TRBV5-1 and TRBJ1-1; D uncertain. The CDR3 has 14 amino acids. Germline CDR1 reads SGHRS; CDR2 reads YFSETQ. Trimming took off 0 bases at V and 1 base at J, with 7 bases between the two ends. In DNA, the CDR3 is TGCGCCAGCAGCTTGGAGCCGCAGAACACTGAAGCTTTCTTT. Its protein is CASSLEPQNTEAFF. Together with reference TRBV5-1 and TRBJ1-1, the CDR3 gives the full variable domain: KAGVTQTPRYLIKTRGQQVTLSCSPISGHRSVSWYQQTPGQGLQFLFEYFSETQRNKGNFPGRFSGRQFSNSRSEMNVSTLELGDSALYLCASSLEPQNTEAFFGQGTRLTVV.

This clonotype was seen more than once but under ten times. The V and J genes are TRBV13 and TRBJ1-1; D remains unclear. The V gene's germline CDR1 is PRHDT and CDR2 FYEKMQ (reference sequence). This CDR3 is built from 14 residues. Trimming took off 6 bases at V and 0 bases at J, with 11 bases between the two ends. As DNA, the CDR3 is TGTGCCAGCAGATCATTCGGGTTGAACACTGAAGCTTTCTTT. As protein: CASRSFGLNTEAFF.

This clonotype was counted between two and nine times. The J gene is TRBJ2-3, the V gene TRBV28; either TRBD1 or TRBD2 may fit D (5 bases each). The CDR3 spans 14 residues. Looked up from germline, CDR1 is MDHEN and CDR2 is SYDVKM. The germline V and J ends were trimmed by 5 bases and 6 bases, with 15 bases remaining between them. CDR3 DNA: TGTGCCAGCAGTCTACGGGACGGGGTTGATACGCAGTATTTT. This encodes CASSLRDGVDTQYF.

The genes are TRBV7-9 and TRBJ1-2; D is unclear. This CDR3 is built from 14 residues. Germline lookup yields CDR1 SEHNR and CDR2 FQNEAQ (reference sequence). Trimming cost V 2 bases and J 2 bases, with 9 bases left between them. The CDR3 DNA is TGTGCCAGCAGCTTAAATCCATTGAACTATGGCTACACCTTC. As protein: CASSLNPLNYGYTF.